The source of this TCR beta chain is a study of blood T cell repertoires in COVID-19. Study in general: Samples taken during acute and convalescent COVID-19 were collected in the United States, Italy and Spain. PBMCs, B-cell-depleted T cells, or T cells provided the cDNA or gDNA that made up the material.

The cohort comprised adults aged about 18 to 90 years residing in approximately 25 US areas. The study assigned cohorts using participant-reported clinical history. Sequenced by immunoSEQ multiplex PCR; TCRdb stores in-frame clones only, minus some. The repertoire has 210,000 or so clones, under 90% of them found once; the top ten carry about 4.8%. This clone has just one count. Germline V gene data show CDR1 as MDHEN and CDR2 as SYDVKM. This CDR3 region has 14 residues. V lost 7 bases, J lost 2 bases, and 5 bases stayed unmatched. The chain links TRBV28 to TRBJ2-1, with 7 nucleotides matching TRBD2. The TCR comes from a woman in her fifties or sixties who had been exposed to COVID-19. The sequenced sample was PBMCs or T cells enriched from blood (not recorded which). This CDR3 is CASTPAGPYNEQFF. In DNA, the CDR3 is TGTGCCAGCACCCCAGCGGGGCCCTACAATGAGCAGTTCTTC.